The clone carrying this T cell receptor beta chain was detected only a few times. Enrolled through a virtual design, the participants were between roughly 18 and 89 years of age and came from fewer than 30 US areas. Researchers sorted participants into cohorts using their self-reported clinical history. This specimen comes from a study of blood T cell repertoires in COVID-19. About the study: From the United States, Italy and Spain came samples of acute and convalescent COVID-19. PBMCs, B-cell-depleted T cells, or T cells were the source of the cDNA or gDNA that made up the material.

Profiling relied on immunoSEQ multiplex PCR, and the TCRdb table lists in-frame clones only, not all of them. Of some 330,000 clones listed, around 83% are singletons. The source material was PBMCs or T cells enriched from blood (not recorded which). This clonotype originated in a woman in her 50s who had recovered from COVID-19.

CDR3: CAWSETGSRTDTQYF. CDR3 DNA sequence: TGTGCCTGGAGTGAGACAGGGAGTCGCACAGATACGCAGTATTTT. The rearrangement links TRBV30 to TRBJ2-3; 7 nucleotides align to TRBD1. V trimming: 1 base; J trimming: 1 base; junction bases outside the gene matches: 5. Germline V gene data show CDR1 as GTSNPN and CDR2 as SVGIG (reference sequence). The CDR3 is 15 amino acids.